The 21 T cell receptor beta chains below were found in one sample sequenced in a study of shared clonotypes between healthy human individuals. Clones were read by immunoSEQ multiplex PCR, and TCRdb kept only the in-frame ones, dropping some. The repertoire holds over a million clones, about 96% seen once, with roughly 1.2% in the top ten. The sample taken for sequencing was naive CD4+ T cells sorted from blood. Subset given: CD45RA+ positively selected. These receptors were taken from a man aged 30 to 39 in good health.

This chain links TRBV9 with TRBJ2-7; 10 bases are a match to TRBD1. This CDR3 spans 15 amino acids. The germline CDR1 and CDR2 sequences are SGDLS and YYNGEE. J gave up 4 bases and V 3 bases, and 7 bases lay outside the gene matches. CDR3 in amino acids: CASSAGTGVPYEQYF. The CDR3 DNA follows: TGTGCCAGCAGCGCCGGGACAGGGGTGCCTTACGAGCAGTACTTC.

The chain recombines TRBV19 with TRBJ2-1; possible D gene TRBD2, 7 bases. V was pared by 10 bases and J by 7 bases, with 20 bases between. Per the germline V gene, CDR1 is LNHDA and CDR2 is SQIVND (reference sequence). The CDR3 is made up of 14 amino acids. The CDR3 DNA follows: TGTGCCACTAACAAGGGGGGAGGGCCGAATGAGCAGTTCTTC. This gives the protein CATNKGGGPNEQFF.

V gene TRBV18 combines with J gene TRBJ2-2; TRBD2 might be the D (5 bases). V dropped 2 bases and J dropped 5 bases, with 12 bases sitting between them. Germline V gene sequence: CDR1 KGHSH, CDR2 LQKENI. This CDR3 has 15 residues. The CDR3 here is CASSPAWTPTGELFF. The CDR3 DNA reads as TGTGCCAGCTCACCAGCGTGGACTCCGACCGGGGAGCTGTTTTTT. The variable domain in full, with the rest retrieved from reference TRBV18 and TRBJ2-2, is NAGVMQNPRHLVRRRGQEARLRCSPMKGHSHVYWYRQLPEEGLKFMVYLQKENIIDESGMPKERFSAEFPKEGPSILRIQQVVRGDSAAYFCASSPAWTPTGELFFGEGSRLTVL.

The V and J genes are TRBV7-8 and TRBJ2-1, with D uncertain. In germline, CDR1 is SGHVS, CDR2 FQNEAQ. The CDR3 consists of 15 residues. Trimming stripped 2 bases from V and 2 bases from J, with 10 bases between. The CDR3 protein is CASSLFGEPYNEQFF. The DNA for the CDR3 is TGTGCCAGCAGCTTATTCGGAGAACCCTACAATGAGCAGTTCTTC.

The chain links TRBV9 to TRBJ2-3, with D perhaps matching TRBD1 or TRBD2 (5 bases each). Germline V gives CDR1 SGDLS, CDR2 YYNGEE. There are 17 residues in the CDR3. The V and J ends lost 0 bases and 2 bases respectively, with 16 bases between them. The CDR3 region is CASSVEGPAAPTDTQYF. In DNA, the CDR3 is TGTGCCAGCAGCGTAGAGGGGCCAGCGGCCCCCACAGATACGCAGTATTTT.

The chain links TRBV7-2 to TRBJ2-1; TRBD2 matches at 11 bases. The CDR3 consists of 17 residues. CDR1 is SGHTA, CDR2 FQGNSA, per germline. With V trimmed by 1 base and J by 8 bases, 10 bases remained unmatched. The CDR3 DNA follows: TGTGCCAGCAGCTTAGGGAGGTTAGCGGGAGGGGAGGATGAGCAGTTCTTC. Its translation: CASSLGRLAGGEDEQFF. The variable domain in full, with the rest retrieved from reference TRBV7-2 and TRBJ2-1, is GAGVSQSPSNKVTEKGKDVELRCDPISGHTALYWYRQSLGQGLEFLIYFQGNSAPDKSGLPSDRFSAERTGGSVSTLTIQRTQQEDSAVYLCASSLGRLAGGEDEQFFGPGTRLTVL.

V gene TRBV19 combines with J gene TRBJ1-1, with no clear D. CDR3 size: 15 residues. Per germline, CDR1 LNHDA and CDR2 SQIVND (reference sequence). With 5 bases removed from V and 1 base from J, the gap between germline ends came to 14 bases. The chain's CDR3 is CASSLRLRRNTEAFF. The CDR3 DNA is TGTGCCAGTAGTCTGAGACTGAGACGGAACACTGAAGCTTTCTTT.

This clone was seen a single time. The chain employs TRBV6-5 and TRBJ1-2; D perhaps matches TRBD1 (5 bases). Germline-derived CDR1 and CDR2 are MNHEY and SVGAGI. The CDR3 runs 13 residues. V lost 6 bases, J lost 8 bases, and 16 bases lay in between. DNA of the CDR3: TGTGCCAGCAGGCAAATCCAGGGAGAAGGCTACACCTTC. Translated: CASRQIQGEGYTF.

V and J are TRBV7-8 and TRBJ1-2, with D perhaps TRBD1 (6 bases). Germline CDR1 reads SGHVS; CDR2 reads FQNEAQ. The CDR3 is 13 amino acids. V dropped 5 bases and J dropped 5 bases, with 12 bases sitting between them. The DNA of the CDR3 is TGTGCCAGCAGCCCGGACAGCGAATATGGCTACACCTTC. Translated: CASSPDSEYGYTF.

The V call is TRBV11-2, the J call TRBJ1-1; 9 bases line up with TRBD1. The CDR3 extends over 14 amino acids. Germline V gene lookup returns CDR1 SGHAT and CDR2 FQNNGV. V shed 5 bases and J 3 bases; nucleotides not matched to a gene: 4. The CDR3 spells CASSTGQGYTEAFF. The CDR3 bases are TGTGCCAGCAGCACAGGACAGGGGTACACTGAAGCTTTCTTT.

A note on this clone: At the DNA level, this CDR3 is encoded by other sequences in the same sample as well. This chain uses TRBV28 with TRBJ2-7; 8 bases align to TRBD1. CDR1 is MDHEN and CDR2 is SYDVKM in the germline V gene. Trimming cost V 3 bases and J 5 bases; bases outside gene matches: 6. The CDR3 spans 14 residues. This CDR3 is CASSFRQGSDEQYF. The CDR3 region has the DNA TGTGCCAGCAGTTTTAGACAGGGGAGCGACGAGCAGTACTTC.

V is TRBV28 and J is TRBJ2-5; a possible D gene is TRBD2 (6 bases). V lost 4 bases and J lost 5, with 20 bases in between. The CDR3 consists of 16 residues. CDR1 MDHEN and CDR2 SYDVKM come from the germline V gene. This CDR3 is CASSSIGTGGEETQYF. The CDR3 bases are TGTGCCAGCAGTTCTATAGGGACTGGAGGAGAGGAGACCCAGTACTTC.

This clone was observed once. The genes are TRBV28 and TRBJ2-4; 7 nucleotides match TRBD2. CDR1 and CDR2 (germline): MDHEN, SYDVKM. This CDR3 region has 15 residues. V trimming: 6 bases; J trimming: 3 bases; junction bases outside the gene matches: 8. The CDR3 protein is CASSPLGRGKNIQYF. The CDR3 DNA reads as TGTGCCAGCAGCCCCTTGGGGAGGGGCAAAAACATTCAGTACTTC.

Points on this clone: The same CDR3 arises from other DNA sequences in this sample as well. The chain has TRBV6-5 and TRBJ1-1; D gene ambiguous. V lost 0 bases to trimming and J lost 8 bases, with 7 bases between them. In germline, CDR1 is MNHEY, CDR2 SVGAGI. The CDR3 contains 12 residues. CDR3 protein: CASSYSGGEAFF. In DNA form, the CDR3 reads TGTGCCAGCAGTTACTCGGGTGGAGAAGCTTTCTTT.

This clone has only a few counts. V and J are TRBV5-1 and TRBJ1-5, with 7 positions matching TRBD1. V was pared by 4 bases and J by 12 bases, with 7 bases of the junction left unmatched. This CDR3 region has 12 residues. Germline V CDR1 and CDR2: SGHRS, YFSETQ. CDR3 protein: CASSVDGTDQHF. CDR3 nucleotides: TGCGCCAGCAGCGTAGACGGGACAGACCAGCATTTT.

The chain has TRBV4-1 and TRBJ2-3; D tentatively fits TRBD1 or TRBD2 (5 bases each). V gave up 0 bases and J gave up 0 bases, with 13 bases separating them. The germline gives CDR1 MGHRA, CDR2 YSYEKL. The CDR3 extends over 17 amino acids. The CDR3 loop reads CASSQDGTRGSTDTQYF. In DNA, the CDR3 is TGCGCCAGCAGCCAAGACGGGACCCGAGGCAGCACAGATACGCAGTATTTT.

The chain has TRBV6-5 and TRBJ2-1; possibly TRBD1 for D (6 bases). The CDR3 is 13 residues long. Germline-derived CDR1 and CDR2 are MNHEY and SVGAGI. With 9 bases removed from V and 7 bases from J, the gap between germline ends came to 16 bases. The CDR3 bases are TGTGCCAGTTCACAGGGCAAGTCGAATGAGCAGTTCTTC. Encoded protein: CASSQGKSNEQFF.

The genes are TRBV4-3 and TRBJ2-7; D is possibly TRBD1 (8 bases). Germline V gives CDR1 LGHNA, CDR2 YSLEER. Trimming left V 0 bases short and J 3 bases short, with 15 bases between. This CDR3 is 16 amino acids long. The CDR3 bases are TGCGCCAGCAGCCAAGACAACAGGGGGGGAAACTACGAGCAGTACTTC. Its translation is CASSQDNRGGNYEQYF.

V and J are TRBV5-6 and TRBJ2-7, with TRBD2 matching over 7 bases. The CDR3 covers 14 residues. The junction had 10 bases not matched to a gene; V was cut back by 4 bases and J by 6 bases. Germline CDR1 and CDR2: SGHDT and YYEEEE. CDR3: CASSPTPREIEQYF. DNA of the CDR3: TGTGCCAGCAGCCCGACCCCGCGGGAGATCGAGCAGTACTTC.

Points on this clone: Other DNA variants within this sample encode the same CDR3. The genes are TRBV6-5 and TRBJ1-5; D is uncertain. Germline assignment: CDR1 MNHEY and CDR2 SVGAGI. The CDR3 covers 14 residues. Trimming pared 0 bases from V and 3 bases from J, leaving 6 bases between. CDR3 in DNA: TGTGCCAGCAGTTACTCGCGTGACAATCAGCCCCAGCATTTT. Amino acid sequence: CASSYSRDNQPQHF.

This clone was seen just once. The chain has TRBV7-6 and TRBJ2-7; TRBD1 matches at 7 bases. The CDR3 consists of 14 residues. The germline V gene encodes CDR1 SGHVS and CDR2 FNYEAQ. With 2 bases clipped from V and 4 bases from J, the junction kept 5 bases outside the gene matches. CDR3 region: CASSLRQGLYEQYF. CDR3 nucleotide sequence: TGTGCCAGCAGCTTAAGACAGGGCTTATACGAGCAGTACTTC. The full variable domain, completed using reference TRBV7-6 and TRBJ2-7, is GAGVSQSPRYKVTKRGQDVALRCDPISGHVSLYWYRQALGQGPEFLTYFNYEAQQDKSGLPNDRFSAERPEGSISTLTIQRTEQRDSAMYRCASSLRQGLYEQYFGPGTRLTVT.